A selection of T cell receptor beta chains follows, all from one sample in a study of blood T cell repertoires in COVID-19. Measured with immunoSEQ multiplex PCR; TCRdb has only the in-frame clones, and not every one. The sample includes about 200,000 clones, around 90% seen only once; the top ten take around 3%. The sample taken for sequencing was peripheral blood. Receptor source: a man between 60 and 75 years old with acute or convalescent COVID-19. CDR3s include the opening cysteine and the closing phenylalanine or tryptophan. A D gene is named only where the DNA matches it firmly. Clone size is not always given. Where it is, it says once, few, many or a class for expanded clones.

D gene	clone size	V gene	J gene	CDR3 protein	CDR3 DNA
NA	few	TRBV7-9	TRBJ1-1	CASTVGGTEAFF	TGTGCCAGCACCGTCGGCGGGACTGAAGCTTTCTTT
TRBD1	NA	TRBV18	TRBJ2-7	CASSPPTDRGGEQYF	TGTGCCAGCTCACCACCGACGGACAGGGGCGGCGAGCAGTACTTC
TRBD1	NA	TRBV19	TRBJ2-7	CASSLNTGDQQYF	TGTGCCAGTAGTTTAAATACAGGGGACCAGCAGTACTTC
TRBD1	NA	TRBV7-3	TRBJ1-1	CASSLSTGRYGEAFF	TGTGCCAGCAGCTTATCGACAGGGCGCTACGGTGAAGCTTTCTTT
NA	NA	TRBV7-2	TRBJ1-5	CASSLRSNQPQHF	TGTGCCAGCAGCTTGAGGAGCAATCAGCCCCAGCATTTT
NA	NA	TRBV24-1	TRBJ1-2	CATSEEVGGGYTF	TGTGCCACCAGTGAGGAGGTGGGTGGTGGCTACACCTTC
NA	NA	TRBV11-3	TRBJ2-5	CASSLGDSWGPETQYF	TGTGCCAGCAGCTTAGGTGACAGCTGGGGTCCGGAGACCCAGTACTTC
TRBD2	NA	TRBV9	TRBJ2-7	CASSPGGLAGEQYF	TGTGCCAGCAGCCCAGGGGGACTAGCGGGCGAGCAGTACTTC
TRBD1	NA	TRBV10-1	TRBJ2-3	CASSDDRAYTDTQYF	TGCGCCAGCAGCGATGACAGGGCCTACACAGATACGCAGTATTTT
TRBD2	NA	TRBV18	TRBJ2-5	CASSSQLAGDLQETQYF	TGTGCCAGCTCATCTCAGCTGGCGGGGGACCTCCAAGAGACCCAGTACTTC
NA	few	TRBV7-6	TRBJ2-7	CASSLEWSPSYEQYF	TGTGCCAGCAGCTTAGAGTGGAGCCCCTCCTACGAGCAGTACTTC
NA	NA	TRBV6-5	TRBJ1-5	CASRAGGNQPQHF	TGTGCCAGCAGAGCAGGGGGCAATCAGCCCCAGCATTTT
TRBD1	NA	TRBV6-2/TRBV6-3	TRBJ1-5	CASSHLAGQGLVNSNQPQHF	TGTGCCAGCAGTCATCTCGCCGGACAGGGACTCGTTAATAGCAATCAGCCCCAGCATTTT
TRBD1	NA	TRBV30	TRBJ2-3	CAWSSDRGFTDTQYF	TGTGCCTGGAGTTCCGACAGGGGCTTCACAGATACGCAGTATTTT
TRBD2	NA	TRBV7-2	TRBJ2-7	CASSLIGLAGVLYF	TGTGCCAGCAGCTTAATCGGACTAGCGGGGGTCCTTTACTTC
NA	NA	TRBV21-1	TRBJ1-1	CASSNRGQARMNTEAFF	TGTGCCAGCAGCAATAGAGGACAGGCGAGAATGAACACTGAAGCTTTCTTT
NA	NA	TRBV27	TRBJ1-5	CASSLQGYSNQPQHF	TGTGCCAGCAGTTTACAGGGATATAGCAATCAGCCCCAGCATTTT
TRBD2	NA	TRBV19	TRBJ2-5	CASSPLAAELTQYF	TGTGCCAGTAGCCCGCTAGCGGCGGAGTTGACCCAGTACTTC
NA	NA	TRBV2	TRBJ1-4	CASSEMGQGNEKLFF	TGTGCCAGCAGTGAAATGGGGCAGGGAAATGAAAAACTGTTTTTT
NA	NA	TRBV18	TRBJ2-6	CASSGLGANVLTF	TGTGCCAGCTCAGGCTTGGGGGCCAACGTCCTGACTTTC
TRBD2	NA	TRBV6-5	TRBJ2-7	CASQRAGASYEQYF	TGTGCCAGCCAAAGAGCGGGGGCAAGCTACGAGCAGTACTTC
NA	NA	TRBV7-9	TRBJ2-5	CASSLASASKETQYF	TGTGCCAGCAGCTTAGCGTCGGCTAGCAAAGAGACCCAGTACTTC
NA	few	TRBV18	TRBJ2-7	CASSPTRGSSSYEQYF	TGTGCCAGCTCACCAACCCGTGGGTCTAGCTCCTACGAGCAGTACTTC
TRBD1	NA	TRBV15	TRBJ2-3	CATSRGGTGDTDTQYF	TGTGCCACCAGCAGAGGGGGGACAGGCGACACAGATACGCAGTATTTT
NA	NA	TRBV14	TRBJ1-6	CASSQQFAYNSPLHF	TGTGCCAGCAGCCAACAGTTTGCCTATAATTCACCCCTCCACTTT
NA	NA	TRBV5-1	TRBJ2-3	CASSWTEPSTDTQYF	TGCGCCAGCAGCTGGACAGAACCTAGCACAGATACGCAGTATTTT